This T cell receptor beta chain is drawn from a study of T cell responses to AZD1222 COVID-19 vaccine. Study results and caveats: There were mostly white British donors and more females than males, and clonal diversity was possibly underestimated. The repertoires were collected only after the peak T cell response. Increased Spike-specific TCR breadth and depth were observed after two AZD1222 doses.

The repertoire was sequenced with immunoSEQ multiplex PCR; TCRdb's copy has only in-frame clones and lacks some. The repertoire holds roughly 98,000 clones, with approximately 84% as singletons. The CDR3 runs to 13 residues. The V gene's germline CDR1 is KGHSH and CDR2 LQKENI. The V end lost 3 bases, the J end lost 2 bases, and 8 bases lay between the germline ends. About this clone: Its specificity is unknown.

The rearrangement joins TRBV18 to TRBJ2-7; D gene unclear. The origin of this receptor is an adult who received the AZD1222 COVID-19 vaccine. The sample in question was peripheral blood, obtained 28 days after the second AZD1222 dose. The CDR3 here is CASSPSRTYEQYF. DNA of the CDR3: TGTGCCAGCTCACCGAGCCGAACCTACGAGCAGTACTTC.